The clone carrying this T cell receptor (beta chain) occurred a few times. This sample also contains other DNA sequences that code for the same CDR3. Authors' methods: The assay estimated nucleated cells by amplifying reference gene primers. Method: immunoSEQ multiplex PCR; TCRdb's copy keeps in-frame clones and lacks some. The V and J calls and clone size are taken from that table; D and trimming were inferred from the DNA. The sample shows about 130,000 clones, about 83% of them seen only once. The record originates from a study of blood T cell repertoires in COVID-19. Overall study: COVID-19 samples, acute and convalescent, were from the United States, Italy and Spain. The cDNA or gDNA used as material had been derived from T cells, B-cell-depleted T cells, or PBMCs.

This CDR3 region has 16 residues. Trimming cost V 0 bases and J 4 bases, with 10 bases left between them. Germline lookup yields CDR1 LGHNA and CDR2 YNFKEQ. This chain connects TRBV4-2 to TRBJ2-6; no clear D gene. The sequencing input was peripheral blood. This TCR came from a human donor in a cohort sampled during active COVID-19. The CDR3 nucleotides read TGTGCCAGCAGCCAAGAAACGGGTTCCGGGGCCAACGTCCTGACTTTC. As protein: CASSQETGSGANVLTF.